This T cell receptor (beta chain) was observed in a study of T cells in localized non-small cell lung cancer. Clones were sequenced by immunoSEQ multiplex PCR, and TCRdb holds only the in-frame ones, with some missing. The data contain around 40,000 clones, about 83% of them singletons. Study-level findings and limits: Appearance in adjacent lung was seen for a median about 58 of the top 100 tumor clones. Adjacent uninvolved lung tissue had the highest T cell clonality, exceeding tumor. Since sequencing was restricted to only one region of the tumor, intratumor heterogeneity remains a possibility.

As regards this clone: What it binds is not known.

The CDR3 totals 14 residues. The V and J ends lost 3 bases and 7 bases, in that order; junction bases with no gene match: 7. Germline lookup yields CDR1 KGHSH and CDR2 LQKENI. This material consisted of PBMCs, taken before any cancer treatment. This chain uses TRBV18 with TRBJ2-7; 9 bases fit TRBD1. This receptor was taken from a man aged 35 to 69 with stage II lung adenocarcinoma. CDR3 DNA sequence: TGTGCCAGCTCACCTGTTGGGACAGGGAGAGAGCAGTACTTC. Its translation: CASSPVGTGREQYF. Drawing the rest from reference TRBV18 and TRBJ2-7, the complete variable domain is NAGVMQNPRHLVRRRGQEARLRCSPMKGHSHVYWYRQLPEEGLKFMVYLQKENIIDESGMPKERFSAEFPKEGPSILRIQQVVRGDSAAYFCASSPVGTGREQYFGPGTRLTVT.